These 16 T cell receptor beta chains were sequenced from one sample in a study of T cells in Graves' hyperthyroidism and ophthalmopathy. TCR beta CDR3 regions were amplified from RNA. The study used the HTBI primer set for a first-round RT-PCR of the TCR CDR3. From the multiplex PCR reads, TCRdb called clonotypes with MiXCR, one entry per CDR3 protein. This sample has roughly 700,000 distinct CDR3 sequences, with 17% found just once. The sequenced sample was blood. These receptor sequences come from a man in his fifties with Graves' hyperthyroidism.

This clonotype has a handful of counts. Being one base from a much bigger clone, this may be a read error. V usage is TRBV28 and J usage is TRBJ2-1, with D unresolved. CDR3 size: 14 residues. Germline V gene data show CDR1 as MDHEN and CDR2 as SYDVKM. CDR3 nucleotides: TGTGCCAACAGTTATTTGCTGTCCTACAATGAGCAGTTCTTC. It encodes CANSYLLSYNEQFF.

The CDR3 region has the DNA TGTGCCTGGAGTGCGGTAGCGGGCGCTATGCTTAGCTCCTACAATGAGCAGTTCTTC. As protein: CAWSAVAGAMLSSYNEQFF. V gene TRBV30 combines with J gene TRBJ2-1, with 7 positions matching TRBD2. This CDR3 spans 19 amino acids. The germline V gene has CDR1 GTSNPN and CDR2 SVGIG (reference sequence). The ends lost 1 base at V and 0 bases at J; junction bases unmatched: 15.

This chain links TRBV7-3 with TRBJ2-1; 7 bases agree with TRBD2. V lost 3 bases to trimming and J lost 2 bases; unmatched junction nucleotides: 1. Germline V gene sequence: CDR1 SGHTA, CDR2 FQGTGA. This CDR3 has 14 residues. CDR3 loop: CASSFAGAYNEQFF. Here the CDR3 DNA reads TGTGCCAGCAGCTTCGCGGGGGCCTACAATGAGCAGTTCTTC.

This clonotype was seen repeatedly, ten times or more. The rearrangement uses TRBV20-1 and TRBJ1-2; 7 bases match TRBD1. The CDR3 covers 11 residues. CDR1 DFQATT and CDR2 SNEGSKA come from the germline V gene (reference sequence). V shed 3 bases, J shed 12 bases, and the junction held 7 bases outside the gene matches. In DNA, the CDR3 is TGCAGTGCTAGGGAAGGGACAGCGAACACCTTC. Translating it yields CSAREGTANTF.

This clonotype was seen at least ten times. The genes are TRBV28 and TRBJ2-7; 8 bases fit TRBD1. V shed 3 bases, J shed 1 base, and the junction held 5 bases outside the gene matches. The CDR3 contains 15 residues. Looked up from germline, CDR1 is MDHEN and CDR2 is SYDVKM. DNA of the CDR3: TGTGCCAGCAGTTTGACCGGGACAGGTTCCTACGAGCAGTACTTC. Translated: CASSLTGTGSYEQYF.

The V and J genes are TRBV25-1 and TRBJ2-3; 11 bases match TRBD2. CDR1 is MGHDK, CDR2 SYGVNS, per germline. The CDR3 spans 15 residues. V lost 1 base and J lost 6; bases outside the gene matches: 3. CDR3 coding DNA: TGTGCCAGCAGTGAATTCAGGACTAGCGGGGATACGCAGTATTTT. Its translation is CASSEFRTSGDTQYF.

The chain is built from TRBV30 and TRBJ1-4; the D is unclear. The CDR3 totals 15 residues. The germline gives CDR1 GTSNPN, CDR2 SVGIG (reference sequence). Trimming cost V 2 bases and J 0 bases, with 10 bases left between them. CDR3 nucleotides: TGTGCCTGGAGTCCAGTGCAAGCAACTAATGAAAAACTGTTTTTT. Translating gives CAWSPVQATNEKLFF.

This clonotype has ten or more counts. The V gene is TRBV10-3, the J gene TRBJ2-3, with 7 bases lining up with TRBD1. The CDR3 is 16 amino acids. V lost 3 bases and J lost 0; bases outside the gene matches: 6. Germline CDR1 ENHRY, CDR2 SYGVKD. CDR3 nucleotide sequence: TGTGCCATCAGTGATCCGGACAGGACTAGCACAGATACGCAGTATTTT. It codes for CAISDPDRTSTDTQYF.

J is TRBJ2-1 and V is TRBV9; 11 bases fit TRBD2. J was trimmed by 8 bases and V by 3 bases; bases with no gene match: 4. Germline loops: CDR1 SGDLS, CDR2 YYNGEE. The CDR3 loop spans 14 amino acids. The CDR3 loop reads CASSAGLAVDEQFF. The CDR3 bases are TGTGCCAGCAGCGCGGGACTAGCGGTCGATGAGCAGTTCTTC.

The chain is built from TRBV20-1 and TRBJ2-2; a possible D gene is TRBD1 (6 bases). The CDR3 is made up of 16 amino acids. Germline loops: CDR1 DFQATT, CDR2 SNEGSKA (reference sequence). The germline V and J ends were trimmed by 0 bases and 6 bases, with 17 bases remaining between them. The CDR3 DNA sequence: TGCAGTGCTAGAGATCCAAGGCAGGGGTCCGCCGGGGAGCTGTTTTTT. This codes for CSARDPRQGSAGELFF.

The chain employs TRBV2 and TRBJ2-5, with TRBD2 as a possible D gene (5 bases). The V gene's germline CDR1 is SNHLY and CDR2 FYNNEI. The CDR3 covers 13 residues. Trimming pared 10 bases from V and 1 base from J, leaving 13 bases between. CDR3 sequence: CATPSGSQETQYF. DNA of the CDR3: TGTGCCACCCCATCGGGGAGCCAAGAGACCCAGTACTTC.

This chain joins TRBV6-5 and TRBJ1-2; possibly TRBD1 for D (6 bases). This CDR3 region has 15 residues. Looked up from germline, CDR1 is MNHEY and CDR2 is SVGAGI. V lost 2 bases and J 5 bases, leaving 15 bases between the germline ends. The CDR3 sequence: CASSYPSGRGYGYTF. The CDR3 DNA sequence: TGTGCCAGCAGTTACCCTTCCGGCAGGGGTTATGGCTACACCTTC.

On this clonotype: A single base separates this from a much larger clone, so it may be a read error. Here the CDR3 reads CASSAATGAKNIPYF. Here the CDR3 DNA reads TGTGCCAGCAGTGCTGCGACTGGAGCCAAAAACATTCCGTACTTC. This chain uses TRBV6-1 with TRBJ2-4, with D unclear. This CDR3 contains 15 residues. Looked up from germline, CDR1 is MNHNS and CDR2 is SASEGT.

This clonotype was seen a few times. The chain employs TRBV7-9 and TRBJ2-4, with no clear D. CDR1 is SEHNR and CDR2 is FQNEAQ in the germline V gene (reference sequence). Deletions cut 5 bases from V and 3 bases from J, with 8 bases between. The CDR3 covers 13 residues. CDR3 DNA sequence: TGTGCCAGCAGCGCTTTTGGCAAAAACATTCAGTACTTC. It is translated as CASSAFGKNIQYF.

This clonotype was seen at least ten times. The chain combines TRBV7-6 with TRBJ2-1; 9 bases fit TRBD2. Germline CDR1 is SGHVS and CDR2 is FNYEAQ. J lost 9 bases, V lost 4 bases, and 7 bases had no gene match. This CDR3 region has 14 residues. The chain's CDR3 is CASSYSGSGGEQFF. The CDR3 DNA reads TGTGCCAGCAGCTATAGCGGGAGTGGTGGTGAGCAGTTCTTC.

This chain links TRBV18 with TRBJ2-2; D possibly corresponds to TRBD2 (6 bases). V was trimmed by 4 bases and J by 0 bases, leaving 12 bases between them. The germline V gene encodes CDR1 KGHSH and CDR2 LQKENI. CDR3 length equals 16 residues. CDR3 region: CASSRERAPNTGELFF. CDR3 nucleotide sequence: TGTGCCAGCTCACGCGAGCGGGCCCCGAACACCGGGGAGCTGTTTTTT. The entire variable domain, with the rest obtained from reference TRBV18 and TRBJ2-2, is as follows: NAGVMQNPRHLVRRRGQEARLRCSPMKGHSHVYWYRQLPEEGLKFMVYLQKENIIDESGMPKERFSAEFPKEGPSILRIQQVVRGDSAAYFCASSRERAPNTGELFFGEGSRLTVL.